These 24 T cell receptor beta chains were sequenced from one sample in a study of beta chain features in type 1 diabetes. Study findings and constraints: There was a moderate but significant shortening of TCRB CDR3s in all four CD4+ subsets of Type 1 diabetes patients.

What was sequenced were expressed TCRB transcripts, since all of the isolated RNA had been reverse transcribed. The method was immunoSEQ multiplex PCR; TCRdb's version includes in-frame clones alone and lacks a portion of them. The table shows around 600,000 clones, with around 11% occurring only once. Which antigens these TCRs recognize remains unknown. The sequencing sample was made of naive CD4+ T cells from blood. These receptors originate from a man aged 25 to 40 with type 1 diabetes.

This clone has just a few counts. The chain links TRBV6-1 to TRBJ1-2, with D perhaps matching TRBD1 (5 bases). Per germline, CDR1 MNHNS and CDR2 SASEGT. Trimming removed 3 bases at V and 4 bases at J, with 9 bases between. CDR3 length: 13 amino acids. The CDR3 is CASSDGATYGYTF. The CDR3 coding sequence is TGTGCCAGCAGTGACGGGGCGACCTATGGCTACACCTTC.

In this sample, this clone turned up many times. The J gene is TRBJ2-1, the V gene TRBV7-2, with D unclear. Per germline, CDR1 SGHTA and CDR2 FQGNSA. Deletions cut 8 bases from V and 7 bases from J, with 12 bases between. The CDR3 sequence is 12 residues long. This CDR3 reads CASGGSSNEQFF. Here the CDR3 DNA reads TGTGCCAGCGGCGGCAGCTCGAATGAGCAGTTCTTC.

The sample holds a few counts of this clone. The rearrangement links TRBV4-3 to TRBJ1-1, with D maybe TRBD1 (6 bases). Trimming shortened V by 0 bases and J by 2 bases, and 13 bases separated the two germline ends. The germline gives CDR1 LGHNA, CDR2 YSLEER. This CDR3 comprises 16 residues. CDR3 in amino acids: CASSQDLGAVNTEAFF. The CDR3 coding sequence is TGCGCCAGCAGCCAAGATCTGGGGGCCGTTAACACTGAAGCTTTCTTT.

The chain employs TRBV5-1 and TRBJ2-7; D could derive from TRBD1 or TRBD2 (5 bases each). Trimming removed 1 base at V and 0 bases at J, with 8 bases between. The germline CDR1 and CDR2 sequences are SGHRS and YFSETQ. The CDR3 covers 14 residues. CDR3 in DNA: TGCGCCAGCAGCTTGACCGGGACCTCCTACGAGCAGTACTTC. It specifies CASSLTGTSYEQYF. Full variable domain (remainder filled in from reference TRBV5-1 and TRBJ2-7): KAGVTQTPRYLIKTRGQQVTLSCSPISGHRSVSWYQQTPGQGLQFLFEYFSETQRNKGNFPGRFSGRQFSNSRSEMNVSTLELGDSALYLCASSLTGTSYEQYFGPGTRLTVT.

V gene TRBV9 combines with J gene TRBJ1-2; D is possibly TRBD1 (6 bases). Per germline, CDR1 SGDLS and CDR2 YYNGEE. CDR3 size: 16 residues. The germline V and J ends were trimmed by 3 bases and 8 bases, with 23 bases remaining between them. For the CDR3, the DNA is TGTGCCAGCAGCGCCGGCAGAGGTCGGGGGGCTGTCGGCTACACCTTC. Protein product: CASSAGRGRGAVGYTF.

This CDR3 reads CASSLASQGKGPNYGYTF. The CDR3 DNA reads as TGTGCCAGCAGCTTAGCTTCACAGGGAAAGGGACCTAACTATGGCTACACCTTC. The gene calls are TRBV7-2 and TRBJ1-2, with D perhaps matching TRBD1 (6 bases). The CDR3 is 18 residues long. Trimming removed 0 bases from V and 0 bases from J, with 17 bases in between. The germline CDR1 and CDR2 sequences are SGHTA and FQGNSA.

The CDR3: CASSYNRQGGSYNSPLHF. The CDR3 coding sequence is TGTGCCAGCAGCTACAATCGACAGGGGGGCTCCTATAATTCACCCCTCCACTTT. V gene TRBV27 combines with J gene TRBJ1-6, with TRBD1 identical over 9 bases. The CDR3 extends over 18 amino acids. With 6 bases clipped from V and 0 bases from J, the junction kept 9 bases outside the gene matches. Germline CDR1 reads MNHEY; CDR2 reads SMNVEV (reference sequence).

The CDR3 here is CASSPLGDRGYYEQYF. DNA of the CDR3: TGTGCCAGCAGCCCGCTTGGGGACAGGGGGTACTACGAGCAGTACTTC. The V gene is TRBV14, the J gene TRBJ2-7, with 11 bases aligning to TRBD1. Germline CDR1 reads SGHDN; CDR2 reads FVKESK. With V trimmed by 4 bases and J by 3 bases, 8 bases remained unmatched. The CDR3 consists of 16 residues.

This clone turned up a few times. The genes are TRBV23-1 and TRBJ2-1, with unresolved D. TRBV23-1 is an ORF for which the function is uncertain. Trimming took off 0 bases at V and 2 bases at J, with 11 bases between the two ends. The CDR3 contains 16 residues. Here the CDR3 reads CASSQSFLTPYNEQFF. CDR3 sequence (DNA): TGCGCCAGCAGTCAATCATTTTTAACTCCCTACAATGAGCAGTTCTTC.

This clone was detected a few times. The chain links TRBV23-1 to TRBJ1-1; D perhaps matches TRBD1 (5 bases). TRBV23-1 is identified as an open reading frame with a role that is uncertain. The CDR3 covers 14 residues. V gave up 6 bases and J gave up 5 bases, with 16 bases separating them. The CDR3 here is CASSLFWGKTEAFF. The CDR3 DNA is TGCGCCAGCAGCCTTTTTTGGGGGAAGACTGAAGCTTTCTTT.

The chain joins TRBV6-6 to TRBJ2-5; D is uncertain. In germline, CDR1 is MNHNY, CDR2 SVGAGI (reference sequence). There are 10 residues in the CDR3. With 5 bases removed from V and 2 bases from J, the gap between germline ends came to 0 bases. The CDR3 coding sequence is TGTGCCAGCAGTCAAGAGACCCAGTACTTC. Translated, it gives CASSQETQYF.

This clone was counted a few times. The V gene is TRBV11-2, the J gene TRBJ1-4; the D gene is possibly TRBD1 (6 bases). CDR1 is SGHAT and CDR2 is FQNNGV in the germline V gene. The CDR3 covers 14 residues. The germline V and J ends were trimmed by 5 bases and 4 bases, with 11 bases remaining between them. The CDR3 loop reads CASSLGGINEKLFF. The CDR3 coding sequence is TGTGCCAGCAGCCTAGGGGGAATTAATGAAAAACTGTTTTTT.

The chain combines TRBV7-3 with TRBJ2-7; the match to TRBD2 covers 8 bases. Trimming cost V 6 bases and J 5 bases; bases outside gene matches: 12. Germline assignment: CDR1 SGHTA and CDR2 FQGTGA. The CDR3 has 15 residues. The CDR3: CASSPGVAGGHEQYF. DNA for the CDR3: TGTGCCAGCAGTCCCGGTGTGGCGGGGGGCCACGAGCAGTACTTC.

The CDR3 sequence is CASSSGGGRQETQYF. In DNA, the CDR3 is TGTGCCAGCAGCTCGGGGGGAGGACGCCAAGAGACCCAGTACTTC. This chain joins TRBV11-3 and TRBJ2-5; TRBD2 matches 7 bases. From germline, CDR1 is SGHNT and CDR2 YENEEA. V trimming: 4 bases; J trimming: 1 base; junction bases outside the gene matches: 6. The CDR3 is 15 amino acids.

This clone turned up a few times. This CDR3 reads CSVRDRGRVFAEAFF. The CDR3 DNA is TGCAGCGTTCGGGACAGGGGGCGCGTATTCGCTGAAGCTTTCTTT. The chain uses TRBV29-1 and TRBJ1-1; 12 bases line up with TRBD1. V was clipped by 5 bases and J by 6 bases; unmatched bases: 10. CDR3 length: 15 amino acids. Germline CDR1 reads SQVTM; CDR2 reads ANQGSEA.

This chain uses TRBV6-6 with TRBJ1-1, with TRBD1 matching 7 bases. The germline CDR1 and CDR2 sequences are MNHNY and SVGAGI (reference sequence). This CDR3 spans 14 amino acids. The trim removed 6 bases at V and 1 base at J, leaving 5 bases unmatched. Here the CDR3 reads CASRYYRGNTEAFF. DNA for the CDR3: TGTGCCAGCAGATATTACAGGGGGAACACTGAAGCTTTCTTT.

The chain links TRBV19 to TRBJ1-6; perhaps TRBD1 as D (5 bases). Trimming removed 3 bases from V and 7 bases from J, with 10 bases in between. CDR1 LNHDA and CDR2 SQIVND come from the germline V gene (reference sequence). This CDR3 is 14 amino acids long. The CDR3 nucleotides read TGTGCCAGTAGTATGCGGGGGGTCAATTCACCCCTCCACTTT. Its protein is CASSMRGVNSPLHF. The variable domain in full, completed from reference TRBV19 and TRBJ1-6, reads DGGITQSPKYLFRKEGQNVTLSCEQNLNHDAMYWYRQDPGQGLRLIYYSQIVNDFQKGDIAEGYSVSREKKESFPLTVTSAQKNPTAFYLCASSMRGVNSPLHFGNGTRLTVT.

The chain links TRBV7-9 to TRBJ2-5; possibly TRBD1 or TRBD2 for D (6 bases each). Trimming stripped 4 bases from V and 5 bases from J, with 20 bases between. This CDR3 has 16 amino acids. Germline V lookup: CDR1 SEHNR, CDR2 FQNEAQ (reference sequence). The CDR3 sequence is CASSSLMGGSTETQYF. The DNA of the CDR3 is TGTGCCAGCAGCTCGCTGATGGGGGGCTCCACCGAGACCCAGTACTTC. Combining the CDR3 with reference TRBV7-9 and TRBJ2-5 gives the whole variable domain DTGVSQNPRHKITKRGQNVTFRCDPISEHNRLYWYRQTLGQGPEFLTYFQNEAQLEKSRLLSDRFSAERPKGSFSTLEIQRTEQGDSAMYLCASSSLMGGSTETQYFGPGTRLLVL.

In this sample, this clone turned up a few times. The chain has TRBV2 and TRBJ1-1; D possibly corresponds to TRBD1 (5 bases). This CDR3 has 17 amino acids. The germline V gene has CDR1 SNHLY and CDR2 FYNNEI. V lost 5 bases and J lost 1, with 20 bases in between. The CDR3 DNA reads as TGTGCCAGCAGTTACAGGTTCGGAGCTCTCGGGAACACTGAAGCTTTCTTT. As protein: CASSYRFGALGNTEAFF.

The table lists this clone with a few counts. This CDR3 is also generated by other DNA sequences in the sample. The chain's CDR3 is CASSLDRGYGYTF. The CDR3 DNA sequence: TGTGCCAGCAGCTTAGATCGTGGTTATGGCTACACCTTC. This chain joins TRBV11-3 and TRBJ1-2; D is unresolved. This CDR3 is built from 13 residues. The V gene lost 0 bases and the J gene lost 5 bases, with 7 bases spanning the gap. Per germline, CDR1 SGHNT and CDR2 YENEEA.

The chain couples TRBV4-2 to TRBJ2-5; 13 bases fit TRBD2. The CDR3 has 16 amino acids. Trimming removed 6 bases from V and 0 bases from J; junction bases left unmatched: 4. Germline V lookup: CDR1 LGHNA, CDR2 YNFKEQ. The CDR3 is CASRGGLAGDQETQYF. DNA of the CDR3: TGTGCCAGCAGGGGAGGACTAGCGGGGGACCAAGAGACCCAGTACTTC.

V usage is TRBV7-2 and J usage is TRBJ1-1, with a possible D match to TRBD1 (6 bases). V was pared by 5 bases and J by 4 bases, with 17 bases between. CDR3 length equals 15 residues. Per the germline V gene, CDR1 is SGHTA and CDR2 is FQGNSA. The CDR3 DNA reads TGTGCCAGCAGCCTCAACGGGGGCTTTGGCACTGAAGCTTTCTTT. This encodes CASSLNGGFGTEAFF.

This clone was seen a few times. The rearrangement uses TRBV7-9 and TRBJ2-1, with D possibly matching TRBD2 (5 bases). V dropped 1 base and J dropped 8 bases, with 12 bases sitting between them. Germline assignment: CDR1 SEHNR and CDR2 FQNEAQ (reference sequence). The CDR3 has 14 residues. The CDR3 protein is CASSLGVTSHEQFF. CDR3 coding DNA: TGTGCCAGCAGCTTAGGGGTAACTAGTCATGAGCAGTTCTTC.

The rearrangement uses TRBV28 and TRBJ1-2; perhaps TRBD1 as D (6 bases). CDR1 and CDR2 from the germline V gene are MDHEN and SYDVKM. Trimming took off 3 bases at V and 4 bases at J, with 12 bases between the two ends. The CDR3 loop spans 14 amino acids. The CDR3 loop reads CASSFSGQPYGYTF. Here the CDR3 DNA reads TGTGCCAGCAGTTTTAGTGGACAGCCCTATGGCTACACCTTC.